Given below is one T cell receptor (beta chain) in context. Antigen unknown. A multiplex PCR was run with 60 Vbeta primers and 13 Jbeta primers. Using immunoSEQ multiplex PCR, the repertoire was profiled, and TCRdb retains in-frame clones only, with some absent. The sample yields 130,000 to 150,000 clones, around 80% seen once. These data come from a study of cytomegalovirus exposure and HLA in healthy donors. Study observations and caveats: Using a false discovery rate of 0.05, a later analysis showed that 15,000 to 20,000 TCR beta sequences were associated with HLA alleles. Sequences of the TCR beta chain were said to predict the HLA-A and HLA-B alleles of most subjects accurately.

The germline CDR1 and CDR2 sequences are SGHDT and YYEEEE. The J segment lost 4 bases and the V segment lost 4 bases, leaving 12 bases of the junction unmatched. The CDR3 loop spans 17 amino acids. The chain carries TRBV5-6 and TRBJ2-1; 9 positions match TRBD2. Sequenced sample: PBMCs. The sequence was collected from a female donor in good health and CMV-seronegative. In nucleotides, the CDR3 is TGTGCCAGCAGCCACGGTAGGGCGGGGGGGCCATACAATGAGCAGTTCTTC. This codes for CASSHGRAGGPYNEQFF.